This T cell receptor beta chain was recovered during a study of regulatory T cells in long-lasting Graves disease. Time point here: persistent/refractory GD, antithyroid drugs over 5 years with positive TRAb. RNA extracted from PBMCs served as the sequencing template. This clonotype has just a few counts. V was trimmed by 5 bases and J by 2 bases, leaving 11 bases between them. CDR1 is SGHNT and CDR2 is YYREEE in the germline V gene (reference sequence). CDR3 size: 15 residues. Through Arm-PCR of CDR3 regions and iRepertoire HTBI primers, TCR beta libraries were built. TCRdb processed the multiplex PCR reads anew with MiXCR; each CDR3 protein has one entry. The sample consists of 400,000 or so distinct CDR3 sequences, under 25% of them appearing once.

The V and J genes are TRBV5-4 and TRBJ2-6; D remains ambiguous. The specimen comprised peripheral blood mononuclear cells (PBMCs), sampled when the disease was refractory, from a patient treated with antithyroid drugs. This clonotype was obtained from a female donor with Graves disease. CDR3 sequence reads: CASRSDSPGANVLTF. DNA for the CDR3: TGTGCCAGCAGGTCAGACTCCCCTGGGGCCAACGTCCTGACTTTC.